These T cell receptor beta chains were read from a single sample in a study of T cells in localized non-small cell lung cancer. Only in-frame clones appear in the TCRdb table, and some are missing; sequencing was by immunoSEQ multiplex PCR. The data show under 3,500 clones, about 27% seen once. Sequenced here: lung tumor tissue, sampled before any cancer treatment. The receptor set was obtained from a woman between 35 and 70 years old with stage I lung adenocarcinoma. Each CDR3 is given without its conserved first and last residue. Fields, in order: CDR3 protein, J gene, clone size, CDR3 length, V gene. Not all rows give a size; the values are once, few, many and, for expanded clones, a class.

ASSPPGLAKYNEQF,TRBJ2-1,.,14,TRBV7-5
ASSMGLSNQPQH,TRBJ1-5,.,12,TRBV19
ASSFGTGIRNTEAF,TRBJ1-1,few,14,TRBV28
ASSGQMNTEAF,TRBJ1-1,few,11,TRBV19
ASSSGTRRIRNIQY,TRBJ2-4,large,14,TRBV11-3
ASAQGAMGEQY,TRBJ2-7,.,11,TRBV19
ASSVRPGQGGYSTDTQY,TRBJ2-3,.,17,TRBV9
SVEGTSYEQY,TRBJ2-7,.,10,TRBV29-1
TSTTPGGVMNTEAF,TRBJ1-1,medium-sized,14,TRBV28
ASGRRMNTEAF,TRBJ1-1,.,11,TRBV6-8
ASSPDSFNYGYT,TRBJ1-2,.,12,TRBV6-8
ASSIEPAGELF,TRBJ2-2,once,11,TRBV19
ASSLRRGTFKF,TRBJ2-1,.,11,TRBV7-1
ASSPGTGRDTQY,TRBJ2-3,large,12,TRBV11-3
ASSLVRGRGYEQY,TRBJ2-7,medium-sized,13,TRBV11-3